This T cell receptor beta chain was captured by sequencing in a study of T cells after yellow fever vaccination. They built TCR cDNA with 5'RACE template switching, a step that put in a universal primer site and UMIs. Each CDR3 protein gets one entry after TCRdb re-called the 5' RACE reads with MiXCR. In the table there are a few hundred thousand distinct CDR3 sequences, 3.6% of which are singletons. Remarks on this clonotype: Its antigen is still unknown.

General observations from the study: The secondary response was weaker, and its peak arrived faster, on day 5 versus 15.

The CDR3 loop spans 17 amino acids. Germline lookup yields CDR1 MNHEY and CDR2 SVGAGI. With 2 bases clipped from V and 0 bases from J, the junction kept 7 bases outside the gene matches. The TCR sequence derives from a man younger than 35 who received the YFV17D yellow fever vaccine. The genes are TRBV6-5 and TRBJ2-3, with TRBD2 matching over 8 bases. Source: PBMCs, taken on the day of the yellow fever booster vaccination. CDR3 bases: TGTGCCAGCAGTTACCGGGGCGGGGGGACTAGCACAGATACGCAGTATTTT. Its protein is CASSYRGGGTSTDTQYF.